This T cell receptor (beta chain) is from a study of blood T cell repertoires in COVID-19. About the research overall: COVID-19 samples collected from the United States, Italy and Spain covered acute and convalescent phases.

Authors' analysis steps: Counts of nucleated cells, estimated from reference gene primer amplification, were obtained. Here immunoSEQ multiplex PCR was the method, and the copy in TCRdb shows in-frame clones only, minus some. D and trimming come from the DNA, and the V and J calls and clone size come from that table. The table includes over 150,000 clones, about 88% detected once. The receptor was derived from a man over 45 with COVID-19, enrolled during active disease. The sequenced sample was peripheral blood.

CDR3 amino acids: CASGREFYNEQFF. The CDR3, as DNA: TGTGCCAGCGGACGGGAGTTCTACAATGAGCAGTTCTTC. The rearrangement links TRBV6-5 to TRBJ2-1; D perhaps matches TRBD2 (6 bases). The CDR3 is made up of 13 amino acids. CDR1 MNHEY and CDR2 SVGAGI come from the germline V gene. The V and J ends lost 8 bases and 3 bases respectively, with 11 bases between them.